This T cell receptor (beta chain) is from a study of blood T cells in healthy people across ages. Study findings and constraints: Long-lived donors had more naive CD4+ cells and higher diversity than aged donors. Unsorted PBMC material precluded a definitive naive versus antigen-experienced comparison.

A remark on this clonotype: As yet, its antigen is unknown.

Peripheral blood, roughly 9.3 milliliters per donor, was collected. A sample-barcoded 5' primer and a J-beta primer mix were used in a second PCR of about 7 to 11 cycles. Every individual sample yielded 2.5 million or more paired-end reads (each containing CDR3). MiXCR, run by TCRdb on the 5' RACE reads, gives a single entry per CDR3 protein. This sample carries fewer than 1.5 million distinct CDR3 sequences, approximately 42% of them seen once, and the ten largest clones take roughly 7.9%. This CDR3 is 13 amino acids long. Trimming took 0 bases from V and 13 from J, leaving 10 bases between them. The receptor was isolated from a woman aged 18-29 years in good health. This sequence joins TRBV12-3 or TRBV12-4 and TRBJ1-6; the D is unclear. Sequenced sample: blood. The chain's CDR3 is CASSLAGIPPLHF. CDR3 sequence (DNA): TGTGCCAGCAGTTTAGCGGGCATACCGCCCCTCCACTTT.